This is a list of T cell receptor beta chains from one sample in a study of OX40 agonist ivuxolimab in advanced cancers. This table comes from immunoSEQ multiplex PCR, and its TCRdb copy is limited to in-frame clones, with some not included. The sample lists around 26,000 clones, approximately 90% occurring once. Sequences were derived from CD4+ or CD8+ T cells sorted from blood, sampled in a trial of the OX40 agonist ivuxolimab. The receptors stem from an adult with an advanced solid tumor such as melanoma, head and neck, liver or kidney cancer. Both conserved end residues are part of each CDR3. Each record gives: CDR3 length, V gene, CDR3 protein.

16 | TRBV10-3 | CAISEPFRTGSGEQYF
13 | TRBV13 | CASSLGTNYGYTF
15 | TRBV11-2 | CASRSSGGPYNEQFF
14 | TRBV10-3 | CAISEGLAAGELFF
15 | TRBV21-1 | CASSKGGRWVEKLFF
15 | TRBV6-5 | CASSRTGDGNQPQHF
15 | TRBV6-1 | CASSMGGTSGNTIYF
14 | TRBV30 | CAWGPGPGNEKLFF
16 | TRBV10-3 | CAISPQGRTKSDTQYF
15 | TRBV2 | CASSGWTGLEDGYTF
13 | TRBV11-3 | CASSLQGSYEQYF
14 | TRBV6-5 | CASSYSGAGYGYTF
12 | TRBV28 | CASSLRAYGYTF
14 | TRBV18 | CASSQGANNSPLHF
16 | TRBV4-1 | CASSVTGATGGTEAFF
13 | TRBV4-1 | CASRLAGGSEQFF
15 | TRBV19 | CASSIPQGLAREQYF
12 | TRBV6-5 | CASSGSEETQYF
17 | TRBV10-3 | CAISDPSFGSSYNEQFF
14 | TRBV6-5 | CASRYTSGTDTQYF
13 | TRBV6-6 | CASSRDIAYEQYF
15 | TRBV18 | CASSESGGPWDTQYF
14 | TRBV7-8 | CASSPRRVRTEAFF
18 | TRBV11-3 | CASSLSRESGATYNEQFF
15 | TRBV5-1 | CASSWGQALNTEAFF
14 | TRBV6-1 | CASSSVRATYEQYF
14 | TRBV27 | CASSRRRDNEKLFF
15 | TRBV28 | CASSRRAGAFGEQFF
14 | TRBV27 | CASSRSGGAYEQYF